This T cell receptor beta chain derives from a study of breast tumors, draining lymph nodes, adjacent tissues. Study results and caveats: Data fit most tumor T cells coming from lymph node, expanding in tumor. Data only fit, rather than demonstrated, lymph node origin of most tumor T cells.

TCRdb itself ran the multiplex PCR reads through MiXCR, one entry per CDR3 protein. The sample lists roughly 130,000 distinct CDR3 sequences, about 20% occurring once. Between the trimmed V and J ends, which lost 4 bases and 7 bases, there was a span of 7 bases. The CDR3 sequence is 12 residues long. Germline V gene sequence: CDR1 KGHDR, CDR2 SFDVKD. About this clonotype itself: Its specificity is unknown. With a much larger clone just one base away, this may be a read error. A read error is likely, as this CDR3 ends without the conserved phenylalanine or tryptophan.

Samples came from axillary lymph nodes draining the breast cancer. The chain joins TRBV24-1 to TRBJ1-5, with D possibly being TRBD1 (6 bases). The sequenced sample was axillary lymph node tissue. This TCR came from a female donor with breast cancer. Some clones in this sample may be carry-over from other donors' samples. CDR3 coding DNA: TGTGCCACCAGTGACAGGGGCCAGCCCCAGCATTCT. Translation: CATSDRGQPQHS.